This T cell receptor beta chain stems from a study of cytomegalovirus exposure and HLA in healthy donors. The trim removed 4 bases at V and 5 bases at J, leaving 5 bases unmatched. CDR3 length: 15 amino acids. CDR1 SGDLS and CDR2 YYNGEE come from the germline V gene. Primers for the PCR totalled 60 Vbeta and 13 Jbeta. TCRdb keeps only in-frame clones here, not all; method: immunoSEQ multiplex PCR. The data show some 110,000 clones, roughly 15% seen once. This clone was detected a few times. The target antigen is unknown. Findings and caveats of the study: Solely CMV serostatus was available to characterize immune exposure.

This sequence joins TRBV9 and TRBJ1-4; 10 nucleotides match TRBD1. Sequenced sample: PBMCs. This sequence originates from a female donor in good health and CMV-seronegative. CDR3 region: CASSRGTGANEKLFF. The CDR3, as DNA: TGTGCCAGCAGCCGAGGGACAGGGGCAAATGAAAAACTGTTTTTT.